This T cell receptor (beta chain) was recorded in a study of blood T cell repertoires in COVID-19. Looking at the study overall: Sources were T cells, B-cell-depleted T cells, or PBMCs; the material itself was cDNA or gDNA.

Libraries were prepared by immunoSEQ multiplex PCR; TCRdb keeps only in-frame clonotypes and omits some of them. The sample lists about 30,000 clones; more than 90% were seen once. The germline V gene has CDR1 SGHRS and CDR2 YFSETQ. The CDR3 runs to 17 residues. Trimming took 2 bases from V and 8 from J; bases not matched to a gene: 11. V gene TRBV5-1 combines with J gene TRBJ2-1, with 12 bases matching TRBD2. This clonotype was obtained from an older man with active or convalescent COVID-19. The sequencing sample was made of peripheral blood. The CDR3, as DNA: TGCGCCAGCAGCTTCACGGCCGGGACTAGCGGGTATGATGAGCAGTTCTTC. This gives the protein CASSFTAGTSGYDEQFF.